Sequencing of this T cell receptor beta chain was carried out in a study of neurological immune-mediated disorders. General study points: Among 34 multiple sclerosis patients, phylogenetic grouping put the repertoires of 18 into a single related-CDR3 cluster, a possible signature.

Stated time point: longitudinal time-point 2. With 10-nucleotide random UMIs included, cDNA was synthesized by 5'RACE. TCRdb analysed the 5' RACE reads with MiXCR anew, one entry per CDR3 protein. The sample shows about 80,000 distinct CDR3 sequences, approximately 5.8% of them seen only once. The CDR3 is 16 residues long. Germline assignment: CDR1 LNHNV and CDR2 YYDKDF (reference sequence). The V segment lost 0 bases and the J segment 4 bases; nucleotides outside the gene matches: 7. This clonotype was counted ten times or more. Its antigen is still unknown. The origin of this receptor is a woman aged 60-75 years with multiple sclerosis. The chain employs TRBV15 and TRBJ2-5, with TRBD1 identical over 8 bases. The source material was PBMCs. The CDR3 region has the DNA TGTGCCACCAGCAGAGATCGGCAGGGGGCTTCAGAGACCCAGTACTTC. Its protein is CATSRDRQGASETQYF. Looking up the rest from reference TRBV15 and TRBJ2-5 gives the full variable domain: DAMVIQNPRYQVTQFGKPVTLSCSQTLNHNVMYWYQQKSSQAPKLLFHYYDKDFNNEADTPDNFQSRRPNTSFCFLDIRSPGLGDTAMYLCATSRDRQGASETQYFGPGTRLLVL.